Following are 23 T cell receptor beta chains from one sample sequenced in a study of blood T cell repertoires in COVID-19. Profiled with immunoSEQ multiplex PCR; TCRdb holds only in-frame clones, not every one. The data contain more than 80,000 clones, around 90% of them singletons. The specimen sequenced was peripheral blood. The origin of the receptors is a man older than 75 with acute or convalescent COVID-19.

The rearrangement links TRBV5-6 to TRBJ2-3; 14 bases agree with TRBD2. In germline, CDR1 is SGHDT, CDR2 YYEEEE. CDR3 length equals 16 residues. Trimming removed 4 bases from V and 5 bases from J; junction bases left unmatched: 6. The CDR3 DNA reads as TGTGCCAGCAGCCCGACTAGCGGGGGGGCTAGAGATACGCAGTATTTT. Translating it yields CASSPTSGGARDTQYF.

The chain links TRBV5-1 to TRBJ1-2; 9 bases map to TRBD1. The CDR3 totals 13 residues. Germline V gene lookup returns CDR1 SGHRS and CDR2 YFSETQ. The trim removed 4 bases at V and 9 bases at J, leaving 7 bases unmatched. The CDR3 bases are TGCGCCAGCAGCCCCGGACAGGGGTCAAGCTACACCTTC. It encodes CASSPGQGSSYTF.

The genes are TRBV7-2 and TRBJ2-5; TRBD2 agrees at 8 bases. V shed 5 bases and J 5 bases; nucleotides not matched to a gene: 10. This CDR3 is built from 15 residues. The germline gives CDR1 SGHTA, CDR2 FQGNSA. CDR3 in amino acids: CASSPSGSGSETQYF. In DNA, the CDR3 is TGTGCCAGCAGCCCGAGCGGGAGCGGTTCGGAGACCCAGTACTTC.

This clone was recorded once. The chain couples TRBV4-2 to TRBJ2-1; 8 bases agree with TRBD2. Trimming at V came to 4 bases and at J to 0 bases, leaving 8 bases not matched to a gene. The CDR3 loop spans 17 amino acids. Germline loops: CDR1 LGHNA, CDR2 YNFKEQ. CDR3 residues: CASSLGLSGNSYNEQFF. As DNA, the CDR3 is TGTGCCAGCAGCCTAGGCCTTAGCGGGAACTCCTACAATGAGCAGTTCTTC.

The sample holds a few counts of this clone. The gene calls are TRBV5-1 and TRBJ2-2; D remains ambiguous. The CDR3 loop spans 13 amino acids. Germline CDR1 and CDR2: SGHRS and YFSETQ. Trimming removed 5 bases at V and 4 bases at J, with 9 bases between. The CDR3 bases are TGCGCCAGCAGTGTCCCCCTCACCGGGGAGCTGTTTTTT. Translated, it gives CASSVPLTGELFF.

This clone has a single count. The J gene is TRBJ2-1, the V gene TRBV9, with 9 bases that match TRBD2. The CDR3 has 15 amino acids. In germline, CDR1 is SGDLS, CDR2 YYNGEE. Trimming cost V 0 bases and J 6 bases; bases outside gene matches: 4. The CDR3: CASSVGLAESNEQFF. DNA of the CDR3: TGTGCCAGCAGCGTAGGACTAGCGGAAAGCAATGAGCAGTTCTTC.

J is TRBJ1-6 and V is TRBV28; D not resolved. The germline gives CDR1 MDHEN, CDR2 SYDVKM. The V gene lost 6 bases and the J gene lost 5 bases, with 11 bases spanning the gap. CDR3 length: 14 amino acids. The CDR3 protein is CASRQTGDNSPLHF. In DNA, the CDR3 is TGTGCCAGCAGGCAGACGGGAGATAATTCACCCCTCCACTTT.

The chain is built from TRBV19 and TRBJ2-7, with TRBD1 identical over 7 bases. The CDR3 is made up of 14 amino acids. V gave up 1 base and J gave up 1 base; unmatched junction bases: 1. Germline assignment: CDR1 LNHDA and CDR2 SQIVND (reference sequence). In nucleotides, the CDR3 is TGTGCCAGTAGTATAGGACAGGGTTCCTACGAGCAGTACTTC. Amino acids: CASSIGQGSYEQYF.

The chain joins TRBV6-5 to TRBJ1-1; 7 positions match TRBD1. Germline trimming cut 5 bases from V and 2 bases from J; bases unmatched to any gene: 2. The CDR3 has 13 amino acids. CDR1 and CDR2 from the germline V gene are MNHEY and SVGAGI. The CDR3 here is CASSRQGNTEAFF. The CDR3, as DNA: TGTGCCAGCAGTAGACAGGGTAACACTGAAGCTTTCTTT.

The V call is TRBV30, the J call TRBJ2-3, with 9 nucleotides matching TRBD2. This CDR3 comprises 13 residues. Germline V gene data show CDR1 as GTSNPN and CDR2 as SVGIG (reference sequence). This CDR3 is CAKASGNTDTQYF. CDR3 DNA sequence: TGTGCTAAGGCTAGCGGGAATACAGATACGCAGTATTTT.

The chain combines TRBV27 with TRBJ1-6; no clear D gene. The V end was cut by 2 bases, the J end by 10 bases, with 12 bases between. The CDR3 has 14 residues. The V gene's germline CDR1 is MNHEY and CDR2 SMNVEV (reference sequence). The CDR3 protein is CASSLGKSGSPLHF. Written as DNA, the CDR3 is TGTGCCAGCAGTTTAGGGAAATCGGGATCACCCCTCCACTTT.

The rearrangement uses TRBV7-2 and TRBJ2-5; 7 bases line up with TRBD1. This CDR3 region has 15 residues. V lost 1 base and J lost 1; bases outside the gene matches: 3. Germline CDR1 is SGHTA and CDR2 is FQGNSA. This chain's CDR3 is CASSLVSGGQETQYF. The CDR3 DNA is TGTGCCAGCAGCTTAGTGTCAGGGGGCCAAGAGACCCAGTACTTC.

The CDR3 loop is CASSLGGNYGYTF. The CDR3 region has the DNA TGCGCCAGCAGCTTGGGCGGAAACTATGGCTACACCTTC. The rearrangement uses TRBV5-1 and TRBJ1-2; D gene unclear. Trimming shortened V by 0 bases and J by 2 bases, and 5 bases separated the two germline ends. CDR3 length equals 13 residues. Germline values: CDR1 SGHRS, CDR2 YFSETQ.

J is TRBJ2-1 and V is TRBV6-5; 8 nucleotides line up with TRBD1. V was clipped by 8 bases and J by 11 bases; unmatched bases: 5. Germline V gives CDR1 MNHEY, CDR2 SVGAGI. This CDR3 contains 11 residues. The CDR3 region has the DNA TGTGCCAGCTCGGACAGGGTTAAGCAGTTCTTC. It specifies CASSDRVKQFF.

Only one count was recorded for this clone. Other DNA sequences in this sample translate to the same CDR3. The V gene is TRBV12-5, the J gene TRBJ1-2; D might be TRBD1 (6 bases). V was trimmed by 5 bases and J by 7 bases, leaving 17 bases between them. This CDR3 is built from 14 residues. The germline V gene has CDR1 LGHNT and CDR2 FRNRAP. The CDR3 here is CASGAGGQLGGYTF. The CDR3 DNA reads as TGTGCTAGTGGTGCGGGGGGACAACTAGGTGGCTACACCTTC.

The V and J genes are TRBV6-5 and TRBJ1-5; D unresolved. Germline-derived CDR1 and CDR2 are MNHEY and SVGAGI. V was clipped by 7 bases and J by 0 bases, with 7 bases between them. CDR3 length equals 13 residues. CDR3 protein: CASKMYSNQPQHF. The CDR3 DNA reads TGTGCCAGCAAAATGTATAGCAATCAGCCCCAGCATTTT.

V is TRBV6-1 and J is TRBJ1-3; the match to TRBD1 covers 9 bases. CDR1 and CDR2 from the germline V gene are MNHNS and SASEGT. Trimming removed 3 bases from V and 4 bases from J; junction bases left unmatched: 7. The CDR3 loop spans 16 amino acids. In DNA, the CDR3 is TGTGCCAGCAGTGAGCGCCGGACAGGGGACGGAAACACCATATATTTT. Translating gives CASSERRTGDGNTIYF.

This clone was observed a single time. V usage is TRBV3-1 (or the pseudogene TRBV3-2) and J usage is TRBJ2-2; D unclear. This CDR3 has 13 residues. Germline V gene sequence: CDR1 LGHDT, CDR2 YNNKEL (reference sequence). Trimming removed 4 bases at V and 3 bases at J, with 6 bases between. The CDR3 coding sequence is TGTGCCAGCAGCCCTGTGTACACCGGGGAGCTGTTTTTT. It codes for CASSPVYTGELFF.

The chain has TRBV10-1 and TRBJ2-7, with a weak D call TRBD2 (6 bases). The CDR3 is made up of 14 amino acids. Germline assignment: CDR1 WNHNN and CDR2 SYGVQD (reference sequence). V was clipped by 4 bases and J by 3 bases, with 13 bases between them. Here the CDR3 DNA reads TGCGCCAGCAGTGCGGGGGACCCACGCTACGAGCAGTACTTC. This sequence encodes CASSAGDPRYEQYF.

The chain employs TRBV11-1 and TRBJ2-5; 12 positions agree with TRBD2. The germline CDR1 and CDR2 sequences are SGHAT and FQDESV (reference sequence). The CDR3 has 15 amino acids. V trimming: 0 bases; J trimming: 11 bases; junction bases outside the gene matches: 7. The CDR3 sequence is CASSLAGTSGSMQYF. The CDR3 DNA reads as TGTGCCAGCAGCTTAGCCGGGACTAGCGGGTCCATGCAGTACTTC.

The chain is built from TRBV28 and TRBJ2-1; 8 bases agree with TRBD1. The CDR3 length is 14 residues. V dropped 4 bases and J dropped 8; count of bases not matched to a gene: 7. CDR1 MDHEN and CDR2 SYDVKM come from the germline V gene. CDR3: CASSSPGTGYEQFF. The CDR3 coding sequence is TGTGCCAGCAGTTCCCCCGGGACAGGATATGAGCAGTTCTTC.

The chain links TRBV6-4 to TRBJ2-1; 8 bases align to TRBD2. Germline V gene data show CDR1 as MRHNA and CDR2 as SNTAGT. There are 16 residues in the CDR3. The J segment lost 4 bases and the V segment lost 7 bases, leaving 12 bases of the junction unmatched. The CDR3 nucleotides are TGTGCCAGCATCAGAATCAGCGGGGGCGATTACAATGAGCAGTTCTTC. Translated, it gives CASIRISGGDYNEQFF.

The chain joins TRBV21-1 to TRBJ2-7; the D segment call TRBD1 is taken from the table without a DNA check. TRBV21-1 is tagged as a pseudogene. This CDR3 comprises 11 residues. DNA for the CDR3: TGTGCCAACACGACAGAGGATCATAGGGACTTC. Translation gives CANTTEDHRDF.